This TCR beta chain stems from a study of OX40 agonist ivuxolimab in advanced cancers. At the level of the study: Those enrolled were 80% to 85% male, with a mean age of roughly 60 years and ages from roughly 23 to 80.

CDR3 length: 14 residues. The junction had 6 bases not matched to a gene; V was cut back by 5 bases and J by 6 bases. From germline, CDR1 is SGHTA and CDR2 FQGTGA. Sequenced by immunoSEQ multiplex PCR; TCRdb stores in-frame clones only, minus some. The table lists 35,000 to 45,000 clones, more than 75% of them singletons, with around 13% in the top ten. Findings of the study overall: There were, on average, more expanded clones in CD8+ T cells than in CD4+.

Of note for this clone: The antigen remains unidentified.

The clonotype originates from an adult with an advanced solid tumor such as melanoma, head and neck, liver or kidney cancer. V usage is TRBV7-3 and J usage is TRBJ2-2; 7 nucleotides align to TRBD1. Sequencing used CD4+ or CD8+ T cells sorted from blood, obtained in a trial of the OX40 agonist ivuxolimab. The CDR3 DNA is TGTGCCAGCAGCCTTACAGGGGTTCCCGGGGAGCTGTTTTTT. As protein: CASSLTGVPGELFF.